These 5 T cell receptor beta chains originate from one sample sequenced in a study of T cells after yellow fever vaccination. TCRdb reanalysed the 5' RACE reads using MiXCR and keeps one entry per CDR3 protein. The sample has approximately 150,000 distinct CDR3 sequences; 5.5% to 8% are singletons. The input for sequencing was CD4+ T cells sorted from PBMCs, taken on the day of the first yellow fever vaccination. These receptor sequences come from a young man who received the YFV17D yellow fever vaccine.

The chain links TRBV7-2 to TRBJ2-7, with 8 bases fitting TRBD2. Germline assignment: CDR1 SGHTA and CDR2 FQGNSA. The CDR3 loop spans 12 amino acids. CDR3 sequence reads: CASSLGAGAARV. In DNA, the CDR3 is TGTGCCAGCAGCTTAGGAGCGGGGGCTGCCCGCGTC.

This clonotype was picked up many times. The CDR3 region is CASSGTDSMNEQFF. The CDR3, as DNA: TGTGCCAGCAGTGGGACGGATAGTATGAATGAGCAGTTCTTC. V gene TRBV12-3 or TRBV12-4 combines with J gene TRBJ2-1; D possibly uses TRBD1 or TRBD2 (5 bases each). Trimming left V 5 bases short and J 7 bases short, with 15 bases between. The CDR3 runs to 14 residues.

The V and J genes are TRBV12-3 or TRBV12-4 and TRBJ1-2; D call uncertain. V lost 3 bases and J 0 bases, leaving 11 bases between the germline ends. The CDR3 contains 15 residues. The CDR3 reads CASSFVGMTNYGYTF. The DNA for the CDR3 is TGTGCCAGCAGTTTTGTGGGGATGACTAACTATGGCTACACCTTC.

The genes are TRBV23-1 and TRBJ2-6; D is uncertain. TRBV23-1 is reported as an ORF; its role is uncertain. Trimming took 2 bases from V and 0 from J, leaving 11 bases between them. This CDR3 is built from 17 residues. The CDR3 nucleotides are TGCGCCAGCAGTCAAGGCGGAGTTTACTCTGGGGCCAACGTCCTGACTTTC. This translates into CASSQGGVYSGANVLTF.

This clonotype has a handful of counts. The DNA of the CDR3 is TGCGCCAGCAGCAGAAATCAAGCGGGGGCCTACGAGCAGTACTTC. Translation: CASSRNQAGAYEQYF. The chain is built from TRBV4-1 and TRBJ2-7; 8 nucleotides line up with TRBD2. In germline, CDR1 is MGHRA, CDR2 YSYEKL. The CDR3 consists of 15 residues. The J segment lost 2 bases and the V segment lost 5 bases, leaving 8 bases of the junction unmatched.